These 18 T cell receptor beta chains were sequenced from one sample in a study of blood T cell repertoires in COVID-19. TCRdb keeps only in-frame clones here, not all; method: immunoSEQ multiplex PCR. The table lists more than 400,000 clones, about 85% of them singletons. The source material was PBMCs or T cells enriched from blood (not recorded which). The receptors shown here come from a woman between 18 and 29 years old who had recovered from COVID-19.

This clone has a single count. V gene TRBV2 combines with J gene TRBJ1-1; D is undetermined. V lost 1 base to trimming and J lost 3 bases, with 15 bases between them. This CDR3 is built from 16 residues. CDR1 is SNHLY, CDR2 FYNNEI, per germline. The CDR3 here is CASSEEIGEGDTEAFF. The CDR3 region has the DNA TGTGCCAGCAGTGAAGAAATAGGTGAGGGAGACACTGAAGCTTTCTTT.

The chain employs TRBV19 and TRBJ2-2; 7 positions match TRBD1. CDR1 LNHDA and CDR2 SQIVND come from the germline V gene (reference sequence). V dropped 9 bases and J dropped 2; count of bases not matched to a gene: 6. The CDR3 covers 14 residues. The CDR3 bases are TGTGCCAGCTGTAGGGACAGAAACACCGGGGAGCTGTTTTTT. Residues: CASCRDRNTGELFF.

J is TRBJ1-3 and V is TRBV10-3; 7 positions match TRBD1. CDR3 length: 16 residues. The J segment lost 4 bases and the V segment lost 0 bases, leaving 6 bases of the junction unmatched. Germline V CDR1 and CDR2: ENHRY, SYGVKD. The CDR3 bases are TGTGCCATCAGTGAGTCGTACAGGGGCCTCGGAAACACCATATATTTT. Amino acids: CAISESYRGLGNTIYF.

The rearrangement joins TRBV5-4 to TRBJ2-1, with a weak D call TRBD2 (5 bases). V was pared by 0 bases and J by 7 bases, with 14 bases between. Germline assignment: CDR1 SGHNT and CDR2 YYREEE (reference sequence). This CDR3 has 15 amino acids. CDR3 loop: CASSLGRTPRNEQFF. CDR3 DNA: TGTGCCAGCAGCTTGGGGCGGACTCCTCGGAATGAGCAGTTCTTC.

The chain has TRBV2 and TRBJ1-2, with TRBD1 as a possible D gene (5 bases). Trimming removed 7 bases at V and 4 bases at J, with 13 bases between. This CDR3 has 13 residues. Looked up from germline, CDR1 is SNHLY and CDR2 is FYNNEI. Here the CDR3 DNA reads TGTGCCAGCACCCTGCAGGGTAGCTATGGCTACACCTTC. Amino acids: CASTLQGSYGYTF.

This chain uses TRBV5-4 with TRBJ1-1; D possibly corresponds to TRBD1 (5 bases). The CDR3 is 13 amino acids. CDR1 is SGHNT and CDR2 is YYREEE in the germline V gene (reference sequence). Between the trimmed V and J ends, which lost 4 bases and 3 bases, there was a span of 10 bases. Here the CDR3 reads CASSRGHYTEAFF. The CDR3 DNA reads TGTGCCAGCAGCCGCGGACATTACACTGAAGCTTTCTTT.

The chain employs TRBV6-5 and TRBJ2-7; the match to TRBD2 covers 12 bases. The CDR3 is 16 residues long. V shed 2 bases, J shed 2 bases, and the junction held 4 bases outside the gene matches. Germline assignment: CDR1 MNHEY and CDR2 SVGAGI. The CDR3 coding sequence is TGTGCCAGCAGTTACCACGGACTAGCGGGGACCTACGAGCAGTACTTC. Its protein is CASSYHGLAGTYEQYF.

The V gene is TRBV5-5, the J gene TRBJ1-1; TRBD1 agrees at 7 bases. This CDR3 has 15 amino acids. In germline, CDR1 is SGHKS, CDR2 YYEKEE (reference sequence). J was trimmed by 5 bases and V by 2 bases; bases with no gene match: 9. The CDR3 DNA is TGTGCCAGCAGCTTAAAGGGGGCAAGGGGTACTGAAGCTTTCTTT. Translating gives CASSLKGARGTEAFF. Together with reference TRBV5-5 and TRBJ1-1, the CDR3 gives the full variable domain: DAGVTQSPTHLIKTRGQQVTLRCSPISGHKSVSWYQQVLGQGPQFIFQYYEKEERGRGNFPDRFSARQFPNYSSELNVNALLLGDSALYLCASSLKGARGTEAFFGQGTRLTVV.

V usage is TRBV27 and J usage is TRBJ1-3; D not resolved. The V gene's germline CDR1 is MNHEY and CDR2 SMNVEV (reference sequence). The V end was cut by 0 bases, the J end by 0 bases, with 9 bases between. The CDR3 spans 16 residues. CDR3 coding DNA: TGTGCCAGCAGTTTATCCAGGCCATTCTCTGGAAACACCATATATTTT. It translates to CASSLSRPFSGNTIYF.

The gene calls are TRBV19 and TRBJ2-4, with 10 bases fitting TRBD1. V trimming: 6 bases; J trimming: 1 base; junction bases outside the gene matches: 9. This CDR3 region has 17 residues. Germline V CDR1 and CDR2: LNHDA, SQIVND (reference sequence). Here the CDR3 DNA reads TGTGCCAGTAGATCGACAGGGGGCGCTTTTGCCAAAAACATTCAGTACTTC. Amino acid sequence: CASRSTGGAFAKNIQYF.

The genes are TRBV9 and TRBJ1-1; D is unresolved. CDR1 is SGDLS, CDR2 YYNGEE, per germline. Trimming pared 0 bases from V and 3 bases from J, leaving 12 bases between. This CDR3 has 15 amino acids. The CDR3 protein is CASSVGGNADTEAFF. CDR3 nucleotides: TGTGCCAGCAGCGTAGGAGGGAATGCAGACACTGAAGCTTTCTTT.

CDR3 loop: CAISDAGWLGYTF. The CDR3 DNA follows: TGTGCCATCAGTGATGCAGGGTGGCTAGGCTACACCTTC. The genes are TRBV10-3 and TRBJ1-2; TRBD1 is a possible D gene (5 bases). Trimming removed 3 bases at V and 8 bases at J, with 13 bases between. CDR1 and CDR2 from the germline V gene are ENHRY and SYGVKD. CDR3 length: 13 amino acids.

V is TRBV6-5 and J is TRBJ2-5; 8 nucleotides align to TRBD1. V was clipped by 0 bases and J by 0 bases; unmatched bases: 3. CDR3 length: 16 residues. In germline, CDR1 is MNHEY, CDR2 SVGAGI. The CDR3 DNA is TGTGCCAGCAGTTACTCGGCGGGACAGGACCAAGAGACCCAGTACTTC. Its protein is CASSYSAGQDQETQYF.

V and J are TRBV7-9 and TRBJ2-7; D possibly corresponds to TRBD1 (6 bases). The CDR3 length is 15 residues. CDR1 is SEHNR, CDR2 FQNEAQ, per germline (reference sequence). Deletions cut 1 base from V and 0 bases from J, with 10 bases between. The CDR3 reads CASSLEQGSSYEQYF. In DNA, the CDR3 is TGTGCCAGCAGCTTAGAGCAGGGGTCCTCCTACGAGCAGTACTTC. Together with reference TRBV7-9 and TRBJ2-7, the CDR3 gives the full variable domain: DTGVSQNPRHKITKRGQNVTFRCDPISEHNRLYWYRQTLGQGPEFLTYFQNEAQLEKSRLLSDRFSAERPKGSFSTLEIQRTEQGDSAMYLCASSLEQGSSYEQYFGPGTRLTVT.

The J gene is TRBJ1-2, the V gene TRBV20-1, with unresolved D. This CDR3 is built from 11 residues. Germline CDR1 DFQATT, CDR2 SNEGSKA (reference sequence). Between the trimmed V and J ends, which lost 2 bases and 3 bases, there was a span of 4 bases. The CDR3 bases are TGCAGTGCTAGACAGGACTATGGCTACACCTTC. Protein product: CSARQDYGYTF.

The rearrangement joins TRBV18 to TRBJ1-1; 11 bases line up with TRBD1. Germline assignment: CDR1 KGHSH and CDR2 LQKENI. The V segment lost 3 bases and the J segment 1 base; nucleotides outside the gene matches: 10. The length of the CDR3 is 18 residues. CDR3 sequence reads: CASSPTSGTGGTNTEAFF. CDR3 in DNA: TGTGCCAGCTCACCTACATCCGGGACAGGGGGAACGAACACTGAAGCTTTCTTT.

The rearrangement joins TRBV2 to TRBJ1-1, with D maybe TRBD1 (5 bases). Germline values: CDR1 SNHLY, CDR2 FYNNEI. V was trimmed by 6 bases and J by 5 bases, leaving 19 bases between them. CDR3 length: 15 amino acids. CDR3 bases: TGTGCCAGCAGCGCTTTGGTAGGGGATGGAACTGAAGCTTTCTTT. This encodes CASSALVGDGTEAFF.

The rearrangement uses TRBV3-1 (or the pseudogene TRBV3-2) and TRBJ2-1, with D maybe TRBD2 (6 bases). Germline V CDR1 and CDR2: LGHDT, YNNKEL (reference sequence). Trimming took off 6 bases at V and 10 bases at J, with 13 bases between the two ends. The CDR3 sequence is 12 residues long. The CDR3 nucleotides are TGTGCCAGCAGTCGGAGGGACTCGGAGCAGTTCTTC. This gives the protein CASSRRDSEQFF.